The clone carrying this T cell receptor beta chain was counted ten times or more. The antigen is undetermined. TCR beta VDJ and CDR3 profiles were obtained from a genomic DNA template. TCRdb redid the calling of the reads with MiXCR, one entry per CDR3 protein. The table shows about 160,000 distinct CDR3 sequences, with 40% to 50% occurring only once. The junction had 8 bases not matched to a gene; V was cut back by 5 bases and J by 8 bases. The CDR3 has 12 residues. CDR1 and CDR2 (germline): DFQATT, SNEGSKA (reference sequence). These data come from a study of CD8+CD57+ T cells in acquired aplastic anemia. Study background: Quantities of DNA derived from sorted CD4+ and CD8+ cells averaged roughly 3 ug.

Before being chosen for sequencing, patients had shown CD8+CD57+ cell expansion by flow cytometry. Diagnosis of severe acquired aplastic anemia applied to all patients. By the time of blood sampling, patients had still received no therapy. Overall study findings and caveats: Patients showed no significant difference from controls in CD8+ Simpson's diversity.

The sequence was obtained from a human donor with aplastic anemia. The sequenced sample consisted of sorted CD4+, CD8+, or CD8+CD57+ T cells (not recorded which) from PBMCs. The chain recombines TRBV20-1 with TRBJ1-2, with 7 bases identical to TRBD1. The CDR3 region is CSADNRGRGYTF. In nucleotides, the CDR3 is TGCAGTGCTGATAACAGGGGTCGCGGCTACACCTTC.